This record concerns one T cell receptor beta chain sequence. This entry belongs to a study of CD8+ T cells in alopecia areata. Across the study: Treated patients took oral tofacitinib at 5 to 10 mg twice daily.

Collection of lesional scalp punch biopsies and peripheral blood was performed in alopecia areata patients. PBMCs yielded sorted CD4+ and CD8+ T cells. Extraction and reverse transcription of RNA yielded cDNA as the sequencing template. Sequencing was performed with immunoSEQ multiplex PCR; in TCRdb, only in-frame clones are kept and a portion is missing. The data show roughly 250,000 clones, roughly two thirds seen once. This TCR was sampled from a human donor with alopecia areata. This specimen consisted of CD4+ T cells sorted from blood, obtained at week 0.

Written as DNA, the CDR3 is TGCAGCGCCACCATCGGGGGTAGCGGACAGCCCCAGCATTTT. Translation: CSATIGGSGQPQHF. V usage is TRBV29-1 and J usage is TRBJ1-5; maybe TRBD1 (5 bases). The CDR3 totals 14 residues. From germline, CDR1 is SQVTM and CDR2 ANQGSEA. Trimming shortened V by 7 bases and J by 7 bases, and 20 bases separated the two germline ends.